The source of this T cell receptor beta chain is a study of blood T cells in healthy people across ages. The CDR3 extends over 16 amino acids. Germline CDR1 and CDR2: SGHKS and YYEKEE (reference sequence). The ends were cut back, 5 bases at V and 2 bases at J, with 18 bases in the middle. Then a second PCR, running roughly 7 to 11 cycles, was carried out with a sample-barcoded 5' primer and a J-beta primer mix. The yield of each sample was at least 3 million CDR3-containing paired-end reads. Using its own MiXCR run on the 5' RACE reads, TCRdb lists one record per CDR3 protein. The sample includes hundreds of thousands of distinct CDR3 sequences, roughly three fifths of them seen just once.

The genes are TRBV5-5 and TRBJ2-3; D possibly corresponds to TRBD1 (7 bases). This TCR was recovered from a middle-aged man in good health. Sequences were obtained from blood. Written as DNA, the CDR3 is TGTGCCAGCAGTCTGGGGGGACAGAAATTCACAGATACGCAGTATTTT. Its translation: CASSLGGQKFTDTQYF.